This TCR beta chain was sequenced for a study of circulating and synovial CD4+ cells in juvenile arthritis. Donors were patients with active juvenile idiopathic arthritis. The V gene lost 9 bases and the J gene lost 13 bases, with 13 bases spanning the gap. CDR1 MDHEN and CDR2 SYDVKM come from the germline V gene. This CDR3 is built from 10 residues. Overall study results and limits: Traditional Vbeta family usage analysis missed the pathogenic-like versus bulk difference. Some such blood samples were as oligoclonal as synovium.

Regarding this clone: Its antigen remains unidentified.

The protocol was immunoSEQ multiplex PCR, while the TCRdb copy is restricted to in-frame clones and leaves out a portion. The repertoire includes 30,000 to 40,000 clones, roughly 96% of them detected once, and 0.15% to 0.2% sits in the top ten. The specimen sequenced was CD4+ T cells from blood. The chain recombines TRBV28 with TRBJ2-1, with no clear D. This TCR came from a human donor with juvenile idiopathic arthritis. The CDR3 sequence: CASSRIRQFF. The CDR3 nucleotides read TGTGCCAGTTCCAGGATTCGACAGTTCTTC.